Included here is one TCR beta chain sequence, with context. The data belong to a study of blood T cell repertoires in COVID-19. About the research overall: From the United States, Italy and Spain came samples of acute and convalescent COVID-19. T cells, B-cell-depleted T cells, or PBMCs provided the cDNA or gDNA that served as material.

Source study methods: Reference gene primer amplification yielded estimated nucleated cell counts. Assay: immunoSEQ multiplex PCR; the TCRdb copy retains only in-frame clones and omits some. The DNA gave D and trimming, while V, J and clone size come from that table. The sample yields about 330,000 clones, around 86% seen once. This CDR3 has 18 residues. Per the germline V gene, CDR1 is SGHAT and CDR2 is FQNNGV. Unmatched junction bases numbered 9, after V lost 5 bases and J lost 4 bases. This TCR was recovered from a woman aged 45-59 years with acute or convalescent COVID-19. The source material was peripheral blood. The chain recombines TRBV11-2 with TRBJ2-2, with 14 bases identical to TRBD2. The CDR3 spells CASSPTQGLAGATGELFF. Here the CDR3 DNA reads TGTGCCAGCAGCCCCACGCAGGGACTAGCGGGAGCCACCGGGGAGCTGTTTTTT.